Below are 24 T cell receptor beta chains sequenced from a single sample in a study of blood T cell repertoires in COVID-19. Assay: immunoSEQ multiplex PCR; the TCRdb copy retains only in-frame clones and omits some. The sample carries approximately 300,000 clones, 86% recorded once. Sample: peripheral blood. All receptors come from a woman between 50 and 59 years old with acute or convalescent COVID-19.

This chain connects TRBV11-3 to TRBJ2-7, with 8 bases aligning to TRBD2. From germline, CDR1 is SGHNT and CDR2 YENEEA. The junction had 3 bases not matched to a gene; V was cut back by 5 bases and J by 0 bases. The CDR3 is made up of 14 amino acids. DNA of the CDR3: TGTGCCAGCAGCCTGAGCGGGAGCTCCTACGAGCAGTACTTC. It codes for CASSLSGSSYEQYF.

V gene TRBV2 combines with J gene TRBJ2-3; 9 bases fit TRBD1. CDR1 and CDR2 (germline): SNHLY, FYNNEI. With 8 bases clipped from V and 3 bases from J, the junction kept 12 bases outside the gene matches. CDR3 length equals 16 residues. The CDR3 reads CASWGTGGERTDTQYF. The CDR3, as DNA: TGTGCCAGCTGGGGAACAGGGGGCGAGAGGACAGATACGCAGTATTTT.

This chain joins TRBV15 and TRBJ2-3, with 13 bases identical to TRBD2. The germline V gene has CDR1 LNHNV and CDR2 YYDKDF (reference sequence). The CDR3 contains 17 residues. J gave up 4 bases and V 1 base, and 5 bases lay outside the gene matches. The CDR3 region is CATSRVTSGRVADTQYF. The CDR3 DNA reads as TGTGCCACCAGCAGAGTAACTAGCGGGAGGGTTGCAGATACGCAGTATTTT.

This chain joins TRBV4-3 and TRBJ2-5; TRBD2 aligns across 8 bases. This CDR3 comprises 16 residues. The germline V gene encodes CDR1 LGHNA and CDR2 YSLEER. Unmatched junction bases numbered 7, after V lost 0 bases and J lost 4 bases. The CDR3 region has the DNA TGCGCCAGCAGCCAAGATAAAGGGCGGGGGGCAGAGACCCAGTACTTC. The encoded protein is CASSQDKGRGAETQYF.

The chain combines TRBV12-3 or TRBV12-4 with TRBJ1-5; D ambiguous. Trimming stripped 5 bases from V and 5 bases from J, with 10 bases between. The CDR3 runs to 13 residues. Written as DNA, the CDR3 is TGTGCCAGCAGTCCGAGGGTTGATCAGCCCCAGCATTTT. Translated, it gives CASSPRVDQPQHF.

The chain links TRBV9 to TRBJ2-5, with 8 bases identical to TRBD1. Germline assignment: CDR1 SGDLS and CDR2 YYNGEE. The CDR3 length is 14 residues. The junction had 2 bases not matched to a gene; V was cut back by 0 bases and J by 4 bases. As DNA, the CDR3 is TGTGCCAGCAGCGTAGGGACAGGGCCAGAGACCCAGTACTTC. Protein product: CASSVGTGPETQYF.

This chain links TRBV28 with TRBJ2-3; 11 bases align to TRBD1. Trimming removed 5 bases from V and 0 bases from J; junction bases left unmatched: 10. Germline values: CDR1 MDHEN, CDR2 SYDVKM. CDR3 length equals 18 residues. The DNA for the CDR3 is TGTGCCAGCAGTCCAATCCCGGGACAGGGGGTTAGCACAGATACGCAGTATTTT. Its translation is CASSPIPGQGVSTDTQYF.

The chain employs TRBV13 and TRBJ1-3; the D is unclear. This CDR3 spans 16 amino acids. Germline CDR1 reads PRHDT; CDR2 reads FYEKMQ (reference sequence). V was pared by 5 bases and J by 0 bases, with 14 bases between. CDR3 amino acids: CASSHRLRASGNTIYF. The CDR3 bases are TGTGCCAGCAGCCACCGTCTACGCGCCTCTGGAAACACCATATATTTT.

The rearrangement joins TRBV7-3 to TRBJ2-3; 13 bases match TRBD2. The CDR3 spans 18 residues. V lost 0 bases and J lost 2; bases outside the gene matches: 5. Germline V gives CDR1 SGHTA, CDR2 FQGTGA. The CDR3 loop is CASSLTRTSGSSTDTQYF. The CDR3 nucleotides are TGTGCCAGCAGCTTAACCCGGACTAGCGGGAGCTCCACAGATACGCAGTATTTT.

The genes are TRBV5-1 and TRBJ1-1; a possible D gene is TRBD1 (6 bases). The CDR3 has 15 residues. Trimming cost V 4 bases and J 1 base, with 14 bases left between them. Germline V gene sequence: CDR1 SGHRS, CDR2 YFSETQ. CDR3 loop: CASSRPDSSNTEAFF. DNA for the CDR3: TGCGCCAGCAGCCGGCCGGACAGTTCGAACACTGAAGCTTTCTTT. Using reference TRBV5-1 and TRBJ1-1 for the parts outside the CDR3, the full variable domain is KAGVTQTPRYLIKTRGQQVTLSCSPISGHRSVSWYQQTPGQGLQFLFEYFSETQRNKGNFPGRFSGRQFSNSRSEMNVSTLELGDSALYLCASSRPDSSNTEAFFGQGTRLTVV.

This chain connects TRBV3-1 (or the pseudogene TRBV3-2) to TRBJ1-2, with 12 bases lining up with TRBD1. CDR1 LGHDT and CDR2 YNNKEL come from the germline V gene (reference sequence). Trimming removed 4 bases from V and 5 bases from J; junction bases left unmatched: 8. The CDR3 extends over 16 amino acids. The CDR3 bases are TGTGCCAGCAGCCTCGGGACAGGGGGCGCCGGGTATGGCTACACCTTC. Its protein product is CASSLGTGGAGYGYTF.

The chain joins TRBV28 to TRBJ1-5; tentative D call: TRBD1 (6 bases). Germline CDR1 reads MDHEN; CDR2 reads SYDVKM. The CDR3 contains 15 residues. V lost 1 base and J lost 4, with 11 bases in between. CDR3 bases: TGTGCCAGCAGTTTATTTACTACAGGGAATCAGCCCCAGCATTTT. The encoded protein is CASSLFTTGNQPQHF.

CDR3 sequence: CASGGDLGTEAFF. The CDR3 DNA reads TGTGCTAGTGGCGGGGACTTGGGCACTGAAGCTTTCTTT. J is TRBJ1-1 and V is TRBV12-5, with a possible D match to TRBD1 (5 bases). V was cut by 6 bases and J by 4 bases, with 12 bases left in between. The CDR3 has 13 amino acids. Germline V gives CDR1 LGHNT, CDR2 FRNRAP.

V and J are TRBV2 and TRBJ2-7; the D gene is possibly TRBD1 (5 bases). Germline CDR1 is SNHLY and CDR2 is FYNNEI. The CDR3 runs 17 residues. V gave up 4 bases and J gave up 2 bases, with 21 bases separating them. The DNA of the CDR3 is TGTGCCAGCAGTGCCCCTGTTCCCTTGACAGAGACCTACGAGCAGTACTTC. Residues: CASSAPVPLTETYEQYF.

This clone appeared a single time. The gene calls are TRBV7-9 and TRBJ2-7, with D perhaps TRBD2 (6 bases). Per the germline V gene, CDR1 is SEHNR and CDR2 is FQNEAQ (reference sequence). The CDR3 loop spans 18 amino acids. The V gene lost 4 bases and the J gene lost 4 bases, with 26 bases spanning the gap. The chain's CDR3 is CASSSPTSSGTVGYEQYF. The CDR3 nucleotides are TGTGCCAGCAGCTCCCCTACGTCCTCCGGGACTGTGGGGTACGAGCAGTACTTC.

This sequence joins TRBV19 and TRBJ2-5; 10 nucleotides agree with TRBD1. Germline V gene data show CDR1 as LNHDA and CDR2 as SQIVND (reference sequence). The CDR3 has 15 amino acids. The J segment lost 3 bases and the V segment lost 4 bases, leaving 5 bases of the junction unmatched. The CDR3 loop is CASSNRGTGEETQYF. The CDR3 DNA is TGTGCCAGTAGTAACCGGGGGACAGGGGAAGAGACCCAGTACTTC.

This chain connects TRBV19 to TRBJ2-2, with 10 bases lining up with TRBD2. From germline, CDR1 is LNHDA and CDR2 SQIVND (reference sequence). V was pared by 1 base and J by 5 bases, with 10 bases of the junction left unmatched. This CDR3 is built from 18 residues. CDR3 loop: CASSIVFGLAVYTGELFF. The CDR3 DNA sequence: TGTGCCAGTAGTATAGTTTTCGGACTAGCGGTCTATACCGGGGAGCTGTTTTTT.

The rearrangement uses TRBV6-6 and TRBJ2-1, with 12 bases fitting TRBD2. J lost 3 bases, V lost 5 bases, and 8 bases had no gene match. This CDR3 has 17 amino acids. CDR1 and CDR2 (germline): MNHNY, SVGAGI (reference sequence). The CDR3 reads CASSRTSGRYFYNEQFF. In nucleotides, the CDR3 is TGTGCCAGCAGTCGAACTAGCGGGAGGTATTTCTACAATGAGCAGTTCTTC.

The CDR3 sequence: CASRKEQGVTEAFF. The CDR3 DNA follows: TGTGCCAGCCGTAAAGAACAGGGGGTCACTGAAGCTTTCTTT. This rearrangement joins TRBV6-4 to TRBJ1-1, with TRBD1 matching 8 bases. Unmatched junction bases numbered 9, after V lost 8 bases and J lost 4 bases. The CDR3 is 14 residues long. Per germline, CDR1 MRHNA and CDR2 SNTAGT.

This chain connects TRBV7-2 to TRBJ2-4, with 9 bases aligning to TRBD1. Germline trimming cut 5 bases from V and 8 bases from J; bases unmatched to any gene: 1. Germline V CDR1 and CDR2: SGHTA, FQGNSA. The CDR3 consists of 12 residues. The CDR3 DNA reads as TGTGCCAGCAGCCGGGACAGGGACATTCAGTACTTC. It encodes CASSRDRDIQYF.

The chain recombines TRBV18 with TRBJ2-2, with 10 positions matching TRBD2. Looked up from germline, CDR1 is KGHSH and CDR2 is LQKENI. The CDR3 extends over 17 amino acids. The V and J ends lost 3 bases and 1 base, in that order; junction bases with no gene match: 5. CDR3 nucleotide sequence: TGTGCCAGCTCACCCACTAGCGGGGCTCTGAACACCGGGGAGCTGTTTTTT. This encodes CASSPTSGALNTGELFF.

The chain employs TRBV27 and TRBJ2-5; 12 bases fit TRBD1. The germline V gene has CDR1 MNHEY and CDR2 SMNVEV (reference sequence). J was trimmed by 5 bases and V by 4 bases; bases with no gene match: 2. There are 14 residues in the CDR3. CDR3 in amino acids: CASSSGTGGETQYF. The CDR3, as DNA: TGTGCCAGCAGTTCCGGGACAGGGGGCGAGACCCAGTACTTC.

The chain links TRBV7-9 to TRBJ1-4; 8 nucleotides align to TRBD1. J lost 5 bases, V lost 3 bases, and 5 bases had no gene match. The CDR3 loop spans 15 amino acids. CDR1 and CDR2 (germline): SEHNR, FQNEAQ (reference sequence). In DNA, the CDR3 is TGTGCCAGCAGCTTCCCAGACAGGGGCAATGAAAAACTGTTTTTT. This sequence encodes CASSFPDRGNEKLFF.

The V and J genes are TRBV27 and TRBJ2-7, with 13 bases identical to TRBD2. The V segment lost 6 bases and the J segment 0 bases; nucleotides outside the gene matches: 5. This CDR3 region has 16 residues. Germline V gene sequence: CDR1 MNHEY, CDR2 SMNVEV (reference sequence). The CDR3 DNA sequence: TGTGCCAGCAGCCGGACTAGCGGGAGCCCCTCCTACGAGCAGTACTTC. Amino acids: CASSRTSGSPSYEQYF.